Listed below are T cell receptor beta chains from one sample, sequenced in a study of technical replicates of blood from a few donors. Sequencing used immunoSEQ multiplex PCR; TCRdb keeps in-frame clones, though not all of them. The sample lists around 83,000 clones, 90% to 95% occurring once. The sequencing sample was made of T cells isolated from PBMCs. These receptors were taken from a human donor in good health. CDR3s include the opening cysteine and the closing phenylalanine or tryptophan. D genes are given only for firm matches. Only part of the rows carry a size: once, few, many, or a class if the clone is expanded.

cdr3_aa cdr3_nt j_call v_call d_call clone_size
CSVAGEWYAAGGHQETQYF TGCAGCGTGGCAGGGGAATGGTATGCTGCGGGAGGGCACCAAGAGACCCAGTACTTC TRBJ2-5 TRBV29-1 TRBD2 once
CASSVLVFSDGYTF TGTGCCAGCAGCGTATTGGTGTTCTCGGATGGCTACACCTTC TRBJ1-2 TRBV9 . .
CASSIGRYTEAFF TGTGCCAGTAGTATAGGTCGGTACACTGAAGCTTTCTTT TRBJ1-1 TRBV19 . few
CASSLQTGWNTEAFF TGTGCCAGCAGCCTTCAGACAGGGTGGAACACTGAAGCTTTCTTT TRBJ1-1 TRBV5-4 TRBD1 once
CASGITGVNYGYTF TGTGCCAGCGGCATTACAGGGGTTAACTATGGCTACACCTTC TRBJ1-2 TRBV6-5 TRBD1 .
CASSLEGPRTPLHF TGTGCCAGCAGCTTAGAGGGGCCCAGGACACCCCTCCACTTT TRBJ1-6 TRBV7-9 . .
CASSSVLETGYTEAFF TGTGCCAGCAGTTCCGTCCTCGAAACAGGGTACACTGAAGCTTTCTTT TRBJ1-1 TRBV27 . few
CATSTRAGETQYF TGTGCCACCTCAACCCGGGCGGGCGAGACCCAGTACTTC TRBJ2-5 TRBV19 . .
CASRLKETGLNTEAFF TGTGCCAGCAGGTTGAAGGAGACAGGATTGAACACTGAAGCTTTCTTT TRBJ1-1 TRBV7-9 . few
CASSSPAQGAVQYF TGTGCCAGTAGTAGTCCTGCCCAGGGGGCGGTCCAGTACTTC TRBJ2-7 TRBV19 TRBD1 .
CASSLTGGNTEAFF TGCGCCAGCAGCTTGACAGGGGGGAACACTGAAGCTTTCTTT TRBJ1-1 TRBV5-1 TRBD1 few
CASSPSPMGVGGTEAFF TGTGCCAGCAGTCCGTCCCCCATGGGCGTCGGGGGCACTGAAGCTTTCTTT TRBJ1-1 TRBV6-4 . .
CASSLTGVGEVEAFF TGTGCCAGCAGCCTTACAGGGGTGGGTGAGGTTGAAGCTTTCTTT TRBJ1-1 TRBV7-9 TRBD1 few
CASRQTGIYEQYF TGTGCCAGCAGGCAGACAGGGATATACGAGCAGTACTTC TRBJ2-7 TRBV6-5 TRBD1 few
CASSKSLAGDSYEQYF TGTGCCAGCAGCAAATCTCTGGCGGGCGACTCCTACGAGCAGTACTTC TRBJ2-7 TRBV7-6 . .
CSAPVGNTIYF TGCAGTGCCCCCGTGGGAAACACCATATATTTT TRBJ1-3 TRBV20-1 . .
CASSLGTSGSGTGELFF TGTGCCAGCAGCTTAGGGACTAGCGGGAGCGGGACCGGGGAGCTGTTTTTT TRBJ2-2 TRBV7-6 TRBD2 .
CASRQYRGTEQYF TGTGCCAGCAGGCAGTACAGGGGAACCGAGCAGTACTTC TRBJ2-7 TRBV27 TRBD1 .
CASSLWFPLAGEDNEQFF TGTGCCAGCAGCTTATGGTTTCCGCTAGCGGGAGAAGATAATGAGCAGTTCTTC TRBJ2-1 TRBV7-8 TRBD2 .
CASSPRQAPNTEAFF TGTGCCAGCAGCCCGCGACAGGCGCCGAACACTGAAGCTTTCTTT TRBJ1-1 TRBV11-1 . .
CASRTRSSGSNSRSSYEQYF TGTGCCAGCAGAACCCGAAGCAGCGGGAGTAATTCGAGGAGCTCCTACGAGCAGTACTTC TRBJ2-7 TRBV28 TRBD2 .
CASSLVAQGGGNSPLHF TGCGCCAGCAGCTTGGTGGCGCAGGGAGGTGGGAATTCACCCCTCCACTTT TRBJ1-6 TRBV5-1 . few
CASSLRVFRVPFSGNTIYF TGTGCCAGCAGCTTGAGAGTTTTCCGGGTACCCTTTTCTGGAAACACCATATATTTT TRBJ1-3 TRBV5-8 . .
CATFRSSGLSTDTQYF TGTGCCACCTTTAGAAGTAGCGGGTTAAGCACAGATACGCAGTATTTT TRBJ2-3 TRBV27 TRBD2 once
CASSVDGRRWGEAFF TGTGCCAGCAGCGTAGATGGGCGGAGGTGGGGTGAAGCTTTCTTT TRBJ1-1 TRBV9 . once
CASSLGASGGMYNEQFF TGTGCCAGCAGCTTGGGGGCTAGCGGGGGGATGTACAATGAGCAGTTCTTC TRBJ2-1 TRBV5-5 TRBD2 .
CASSLVGGGELFF TGTGCCAGCAGCTTAGTAGGGGGCGGGGAGCTGTTTTTT TRBJ2-2 TRBV11-2 . .
CATSREEGAWIDTQYF TGTGCCACCAGCAGAGAGGAGGGGGCTTGGATCGATACGCAGTATTTT TRBJ2-3 TRBV15 . once
CASSMPRRRQPQHF TGTGCCAGTAGTATGCCAAGGAGACGTCAGCCCCAGCATTTT TRBJ1-5 TRBV19 . .
CASSQDLSYQETQYF TGTGCCAGCAGCCAAGATTTGTCTTACCAAGAGACCCAGTACTTC TRBJ2-5 TRBV14 . .
CASSSNTNTEAFF TGCGCCAGCAGCTCAAACACGAACACTGAAGCTTTCTTT TRBJ1-1 TRBV5-1 . few
CASRQKQETQYF TGTGCCAGCAGGCAGAAGCAAGAGACCCAGTACTTC TRBJ2-5 TRBV6-1 . .
CASSLIFGTGVEKLFF TGTGCCAGCAGCTTGATTTTCGGGACAGGGGTCGAAAAACTGTTTTTT TRBJ1-4 TRBV5-6 TRBD1 .
CSVAPGLGTDTQYF TGCAGCGTCGCACCGGGACTCGGCACAGATACGCAGTATTTT TRBJ2-3 TRBV29-1 . once
CASRPISGAPGELFF TGCGCCAGCAGGCCGATTTCAGGGGCTCCCGGGGAGCTGTTTTTT TRBJ2-2 TRBV5-1 . .
CASYSDSYPRDNYNEQFF TGTGCCAGCTATTCGGACAGCTACCCGAGGGATAACTACAATGAGCAGTTCTTC TRBJ2-1 TRBV28 . .
CASSQLKQQAFF TGCGCCAGCAGCCAATTGAAACAGCAAGCTTTCTTT TRBJ1-1 TRBV4-1 . once
CASGAGETQYF TGTGCCAGCGGGGCGGGGGAGACCCAGTACTTC TRBJ2-5 TRBV6-1 . .
CASSPIGGDEAFF TGTGCCAGCTCACCAATCGGAGGCGATGAAGCTTTCTTT TRBJ1-1 TRBV18 . .
CASSLGQGSYEQYF TGCGCCAGCAGCCTGGGACAGGGATCCTACGAGCAGTACTTC TRBJ2-7 TRBV4-1 TRBD1 .
CASSQDYQGSFVMYYGYTF TGCGCCAGCAGCCAAGATTACCAGGGGTCCTTTGTGATGTACTATGGCTACACCTTC TRBJ1-2 TRBV4-1 . .
CATTLDGFQRGSYEQYF TGTGCCACCACACTAGACGGATTCCAGCGGGGGTCCTACGAGCAGTACTTC TRBJ2-7 TRBV2 TRBD2 .
CASLQQGAHTEAFF TGTGCCAGCTTACAACAGGGTGCGCACACTGAAGCTTTCTTT TRBJ1-1 TRBV5-6 . .
CASSLGTVFTDTQYF TGTGCCAGCAGTCTGGGGACAGTTTTCACAGATACGCAGTATTTT TRBJ2-3 TRBV28 TRBD1 .
CASAIRQTSGFGEQFF TGTGCCAGCGCAATACGACAGACTAGCGGATTCGGGGAGCAGTTCTTC TRBJ2-1 TRBV2 TRBD2 .
CASIRVGSSGNTIYF TGTGCCAGTATTCGGGTGGGGAGCTCTGGAAACACCATATATTTT TRBJ1-3 TRBV19 . .
CAQVGGAGELFF TGTGCCCAGGTGGGCGGGGCCGGGGAGCTGTTTTTT TRBJ2-2 TRBV5-4 . .